This T cell receptor beta chain stems from a study of blood T cell repertoires in COVID-19. Study in general: Material from acute and convalescent COVID-19 was sourced from the United States, Italy and Spain. The analysed material was cDNA or gDNA that came from T cells, B-cell-depleted T cells, or PBMCs.

Original processing methods: It was from reference gene primer amplification that nucleated cell counts were estimated. The method was immunoSEQ multiplex PCR; TCRdb's version includes in-frame clones alone and lacks a portion of them. That table furnishes V, J and clone size, whereas the DNA furnished D and trimming. Of some 150,000 clones detected, roughly 86% appear once; the ten largest clones hold 3% to 4%. The CDR3 is 15 residues long. V lost 3 bases and J lost 0, with 9 bases in between. Germline V gene data show CDR1 as SGHTA and CDR2 as FQGNSA. This chain joins TRBV7-2 and TRBJ2-1; D is unresolved. This sequence originates from a woman aged 60 to 75 who had recovered from COVID-19. Sequencing input: peripheral blood. The chain's CDR3 is CASSFVRSSYNEQFF. In DNA form, the CDR3 reads TGTGCCAGCAGCTTCGTACGTAGCTCCTACAATGAGCAGTTCTTC.